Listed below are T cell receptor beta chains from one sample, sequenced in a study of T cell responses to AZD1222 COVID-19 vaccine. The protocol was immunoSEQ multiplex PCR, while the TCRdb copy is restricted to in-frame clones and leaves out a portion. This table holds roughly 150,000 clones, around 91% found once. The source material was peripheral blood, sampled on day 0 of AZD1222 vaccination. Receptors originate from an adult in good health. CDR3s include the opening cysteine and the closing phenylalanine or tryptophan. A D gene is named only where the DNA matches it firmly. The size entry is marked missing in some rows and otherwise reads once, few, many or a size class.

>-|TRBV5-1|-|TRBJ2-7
TGCGCCAGCAGCTTGGAGCCGGGTCGGGGGCACGAGCAGTACTTC
CASSLEPGRGHEQYF
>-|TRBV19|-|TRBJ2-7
TGTGCCAGTAGTATAGGGTTTACGACTACCTACGAGCAGTACTTC
CASSIGFTTTYEQYF
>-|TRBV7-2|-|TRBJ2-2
TGTGCCAGCAGCTTAGGCTGGGGGAAAGCCGGGGAGCTGTTTTTT
CASSLGWGKAGELFF
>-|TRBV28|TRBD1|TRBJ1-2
TGTGCCAGCAGTTTAAGGACAGGGGGAGATGGCTACACCTTC
CASSLRTGGDGYTF
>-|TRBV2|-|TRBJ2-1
TGTGCCAGCAGTAAACAGGGACTACCCCTCAATGAGCAGTTCTTC
CASSKQGLPLNEQFF
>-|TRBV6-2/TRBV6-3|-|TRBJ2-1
TGTGCCAGCAGTTACGCGGAGGGGGCGAACAATGAGCAGTTCTTC
CASSYAEGANNEQFF
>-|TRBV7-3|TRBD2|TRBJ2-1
TGTGCCAGCAGCTTAGGACTAGCGGGAGACTCTGAGCAGTTCTTC
CASSLGLAGDSEQFF
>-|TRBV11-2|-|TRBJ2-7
TGTGCCAGCAGCTCCCTTTCAGGGTACTACGAGCAGTACTTC
CASSSLSGYYEQYF
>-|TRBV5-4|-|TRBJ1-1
TGTGCCAGCAGCTTGGATCCGGGCTTCATGAACACTGAAGCTTTCTTT
CASSLDPGFMNTEAFF
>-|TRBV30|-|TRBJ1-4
TGTGCCTGGACCGACGGGATAGGTGAAAAACTGTTTTTT
CAWTDGIGEKLFF
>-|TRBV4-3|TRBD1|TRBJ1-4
TGCGCCAGCACATCGTCCGGCGGGACAGGGGGTGAAAAACTGTTTTTT
CASTSSGGTGGEKLFF
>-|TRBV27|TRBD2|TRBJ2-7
TGTGCCAGCAGTTTAAGTCCCAGCGGGAGAGCCTACGAGCAGTACTTC
CASSLSPSGRAYEQYF
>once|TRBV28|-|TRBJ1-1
TGTGCCAGCAAAGGCCAAGGTCCGAAAGCTTTCTTT
CASKGQGPKAFF
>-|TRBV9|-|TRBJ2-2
TGTGCCAGCAGCGTAGGGCCCACAGGTGGGACCGGGGAGCTGTTTTTT
CASSVGPTGGTGELFF
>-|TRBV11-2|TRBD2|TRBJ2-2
TGTGCCAGCAGAGGGCTAGCGGGAGGGGATACCGGGGAGCTGTTTTTT
CASRGLAGGDTGELFF
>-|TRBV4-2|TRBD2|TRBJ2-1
TGTGCCAGCAGCCAAGGTGCTAGCGGGAGGGCATACTACAATGAGCAGTTCTTC
CASSQGASGRAYYNEQFF
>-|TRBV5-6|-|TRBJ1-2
TGTGCCAGCAGCTTTGGGCTCGGCTACACCTTC
CASSFGLGYTF
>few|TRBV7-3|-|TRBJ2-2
TGTGCCAGCAGCTTAGGCCAAGTGGGGGAGCTGTTTTTT
CASSLGQVGELFF
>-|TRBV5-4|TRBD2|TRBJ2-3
TGTGCCAGCAGCTTACCCGGACTAGCGGGAGGGCCGGGCACAGATACGCAGTATTTT
CASSLPGLAGGPGTDTQYF
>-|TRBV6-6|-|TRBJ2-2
TGTGCCAGCAGTCCCTCCCAGACTAGCGGGGAGCTGTTTTTT
CASSPSQTSGELFF
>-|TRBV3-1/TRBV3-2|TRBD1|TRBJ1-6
TGTGCCAGCAGCCCTCGACAGGGCCGCCCCGCGACCTTT
CASSPRQGRPATF
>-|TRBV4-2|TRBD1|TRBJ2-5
TGTGCCAGCAGCCAAGTATCAGGGGGCGGCGAGACCCAGTACTTC
CASSQVSGGGETQYF
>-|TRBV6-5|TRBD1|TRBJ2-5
TGTGCCAGCAGATACAGGGGGCAAGAGACCCAGTACTTC
CASRYRGQETQYF
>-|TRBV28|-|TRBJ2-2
TGTGCCAGCAGTTTAACAGGGACGGTCCCCACCGGGGAGCTGTTTTTT
CASSLTGTVPTGELFF
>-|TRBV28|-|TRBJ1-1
TGTGCCAGCAGTCCGGGGGGGTTCCGTAAGGTTCACACTGAAGCTTTCTTT
CASSPGGFRKVHTEAFF
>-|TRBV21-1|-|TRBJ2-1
TGTGCCAGCAGCTTCTCCGGGACTAGCGGGACGCGCTCCTACAATGAGCAGTTCTTC
CASSFSGTSGTRSYNEQFF
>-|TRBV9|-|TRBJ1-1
TGTGCCAGCAGCGTACCTCCTGAGGGGGGCACTGAAGCTTTCTTT
CASSVPPEGGTEAFF
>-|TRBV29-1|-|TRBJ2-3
TGCAGCGTTGGAGGGCCACACACAGATACGCAGTATTTT
CSVGGPHTDTQYF
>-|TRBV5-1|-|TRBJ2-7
TGCGCCAGCAGCTTGGGCGGGCGCGAGCAGTACTTC
CASSLGGREQYF
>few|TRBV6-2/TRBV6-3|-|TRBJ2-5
TGTGCCAGCAGCCGTTCTCGGGGCCCCCAGTTGACCCAGTACTTC
CASSRSRGPQLTQYF
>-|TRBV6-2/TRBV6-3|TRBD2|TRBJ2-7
TGTGCCAGCAGTAGACTAGCGGTGAGCTCCTACGAGCAGTACTTC
CASSRLAVSSYEQYF
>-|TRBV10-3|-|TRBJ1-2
TGTGCCACTGAACAAGGGGACGGGACTTCTAACTATGGCTACACCTTC
CATEQGDGTSNYGYTF
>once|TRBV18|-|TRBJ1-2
TGTGCCAGCTCACCAGCTGTAAGGGCTTATGGCTACACCTTC
CASSPAVRAYGYTF
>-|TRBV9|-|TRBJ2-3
TGTGCCAGCAGCCTTCAGGTTTGGAGCACAGATACGCAGTATTTT
CASSLQVWSTDTQYF
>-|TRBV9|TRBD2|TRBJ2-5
TGTGCCAGCAGCGATAGCGGGAAGACCCAGTACTTC
CASSDSGKTQYF
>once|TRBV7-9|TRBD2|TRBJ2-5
TGTGCCAGCAGCTTGTACCCGGGACTAGCGGGGCAAGAGACCCAGTACTTC
CASSLYPGLAGQETQYF
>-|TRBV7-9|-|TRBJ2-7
TGTGCCAGCAGCTTAGCGACGGGGACCTACGAGCAGTACTTC
CASSLATGTYEQYF
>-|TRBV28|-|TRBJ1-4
TGTGCCAGCACCCATATATATCCCAGACAGGCTAATGAAAAACTGTTTTTT
CASTHIYPRQANEKLFF
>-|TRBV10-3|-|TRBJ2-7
TGTGCCATCAGTGAGTCGGGGGGGCGCGGGCAGTACTTC
CAISESGGRGQYF
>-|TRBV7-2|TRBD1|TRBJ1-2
TGTGCCAGCAGCTTAACTCTCGACAGGGAGCACGGCTACACCTTC
CASSLTLDREHGYTF
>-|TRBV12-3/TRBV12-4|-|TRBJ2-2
TGTGCCAGCAGTCCCCAGAGCACCGGGGAGCTGTTTTTT
CASSPQSTGELFF
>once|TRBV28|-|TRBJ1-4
TGTGCCAGCAGTTTATTGGGTGATAATGAAAAACTGTTTTTT
CASSLLGDNEKLFF
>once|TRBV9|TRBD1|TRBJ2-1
TGTGCCAGCAGCCCAGGACAGGGTTGGGATGAGCAGTTCTTC
CASSPGQGWDEQFF
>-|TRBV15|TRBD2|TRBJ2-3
TGTGCCACCAGCAGACTCGCGGACGAGGCGGGAGGGCCGAGGGATACGCAGTATTTT
CATSRLADEAGGPRDTQYF
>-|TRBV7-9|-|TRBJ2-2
TGTGCCAGCAGCTCAGGTTGGCTCCGATGGGAGAACGACACCGGGGAGCTGTTTTTT
CASSSGWLRWENDTGELFF
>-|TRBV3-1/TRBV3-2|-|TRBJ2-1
TGTGCCAGCAGTTTCCTGAACAATGAGCAGTTCTTC
CASSFLNNEQFF
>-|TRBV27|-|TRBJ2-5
TGTGCCAGCAGTTTAATGGGCCGTGCGAGCGAGACCCAGTACTTC
CASSLMGRASETQYF
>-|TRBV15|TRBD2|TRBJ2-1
TGTGCCACCAGCAGTATACTAGCGGGAGGCGACAATGAGCAGTTCTTC
CATSSILAGGDNEQFF
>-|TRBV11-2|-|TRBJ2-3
TGTGCCAGCAGCTTCCCTGGTGGTCCGGGTACGCAGTATTTT
CASSFPGGPGTQYF
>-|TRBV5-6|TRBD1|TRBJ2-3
TGTGCCAGCAGCTTCCCCGGGACAGTCACAGATACGCAGTATTTT
CASSFPGTVTDTQYF
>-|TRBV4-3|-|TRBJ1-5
TGCGCCAGCAGCCAAGATGTGGATCAGCCCCAGCATTTT
CASSQDVDQPQHF
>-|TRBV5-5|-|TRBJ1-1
TGTGCCAGCAGCCTGCGGGGGGGAAACACTGAAGCTTTCTTT
CASSLRGGNTEAFF
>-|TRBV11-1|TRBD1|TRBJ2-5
TGTGCCAGCAGCGCACGACAGGGCGCGGAGTGGGAGACCCAGTACTTC
CASSARQGAEWETQYF
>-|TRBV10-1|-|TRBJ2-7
TGCGCCAGCAGTGAGTCGAATGGGCCATACTACGAGCAGTACTTC
CASSESNGPYYEQYF
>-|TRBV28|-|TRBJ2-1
TGTGCCAGCAGTTTAAAGTTAACGCCGCCGTCTCCTAACGTTGAGCAGTTCTTC
CASSLKLTPPSPNVEQFF
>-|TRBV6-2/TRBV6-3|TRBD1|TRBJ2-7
TGTGCCAGCAGTTACAGCGGGACAGGGAAAGGCGAGCAGTACTTC
CASSYSGTGKGEQYF
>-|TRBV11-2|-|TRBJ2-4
TGTGCCAGCAGCTCTAGACCCCCTGGGACATACACAGCCAAAAACATTCAGTACTTC
CASSSRPPGTYTAKNIQYF